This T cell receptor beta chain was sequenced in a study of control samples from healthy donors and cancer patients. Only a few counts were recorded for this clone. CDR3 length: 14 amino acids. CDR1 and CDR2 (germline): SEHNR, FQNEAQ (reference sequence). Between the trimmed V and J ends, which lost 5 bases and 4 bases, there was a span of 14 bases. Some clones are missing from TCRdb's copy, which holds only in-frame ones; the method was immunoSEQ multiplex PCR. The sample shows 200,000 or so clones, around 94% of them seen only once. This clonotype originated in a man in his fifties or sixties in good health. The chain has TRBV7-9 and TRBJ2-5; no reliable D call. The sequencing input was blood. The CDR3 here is CASSDQSMGETQYF. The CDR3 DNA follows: TGTGCCAGCAGCGACCAAAGTATGGGAGAGACCCAGTACTTC.